This T cell receptor beta chain emerged from a study of blood T cells in healthy people across ages. Germline assignment: CDR1 MDHEN and CDR2 SYDVKM. The CDR3 extends over 15 amino acids. For the second PCR, which ran for about 6 to 11 cycles, a sample-barcoded 5' primer and a J-beta primer mix were used. Each CDR3 protein is one row after TCRdb ran MiXCR on the 5' RACE reads. The sample lists under 2,000,000 distinct CDR3 sequences, roughly 50% occurring once. This TCR was recovered from a woman aged 40 to 50 in good health. This chain uses TRBV28 with TRBJ2-5; perhaps TRBD1 as D (5 bases). The closer fit of TRBJ2-7 to the DNA end suggests the J call may be wrong. Sequencing used blood. The CDR3 sequence is CASSRIGAGSYEQYF. Here the CDR3 DNA reads TGTGCCAGCAGTCGAATAGGAGCAGGGTCCTACGAGCAGTACTTC.